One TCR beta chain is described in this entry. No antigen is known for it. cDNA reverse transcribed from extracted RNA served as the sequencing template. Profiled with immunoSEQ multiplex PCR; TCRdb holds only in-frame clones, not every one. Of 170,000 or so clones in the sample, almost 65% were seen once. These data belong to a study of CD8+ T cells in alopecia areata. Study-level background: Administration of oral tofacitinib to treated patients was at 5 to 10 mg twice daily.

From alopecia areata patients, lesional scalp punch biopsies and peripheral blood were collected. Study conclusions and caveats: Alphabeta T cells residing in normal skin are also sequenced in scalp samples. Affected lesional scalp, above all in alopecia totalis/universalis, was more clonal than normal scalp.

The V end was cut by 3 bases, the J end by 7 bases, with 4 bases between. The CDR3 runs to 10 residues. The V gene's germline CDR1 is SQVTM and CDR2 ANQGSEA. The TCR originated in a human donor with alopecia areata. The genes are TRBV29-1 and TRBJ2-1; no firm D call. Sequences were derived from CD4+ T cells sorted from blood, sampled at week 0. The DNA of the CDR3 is TGCAGCGTTGAGCGAAATGAGCAGTTCTTC. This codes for CSVERNEQFF.